The rows below give T cell receptor beta chains drawn from one sample of a study of graft-versus-host responses after intestinal transplantation. The data were produced by immunoSEQ multiplex PCR, yet TCRdb's version contains in-frame clones alone and is incomplete. The sample lists roughly 60,000 clones, around 91% occurring once. The source was PBMCs, collected approximately 120 days after intestinal transplantation. The source is a human patient who received an intestinal transplant, so some T cells may come from the graft donor. The CDR3 runs from the conserved cysteine through the conserved F or W. A D gene is named only where the DNA matches it firmly. Size tells how often a clone was seen (once, few, many) or the class of an expanded clone, and some rows leave it out.

size: -
J: TRBJ1-2
V: TRBV10-3
D: TRBD1
length: 15
CDR3: CAISDGTGGAYGYTF
DNA: TGTGCCATCAGTGACGGGACAGGGGGCGCCTATGGCTACACCTTC

size: -
J: TRBJ2-7
V: TRBV7-2
D: -
length: 12
CDR3: CASSLLAGQQYF
DNA: TGTGCCAGCAGCTTACTCGCGGGACAGCAGTACTTC

size: once
J: TRBJ2-1
V: TRBV27
D: -
length: 12
CDR3: CASSNERDEQFF
DNA: TGTGCCAGCAGCAACGAGAGGGATGAGCAGTTCTTC

size: -
J: TRBJ2-7
V: TRBV27
D: -
length: 14
CDR3: CASSFVGSSYEQYF
DNA: TGTGCCAGCAGTTTCGTCGGGAGCTCCTACGAGCAGTACTTC

size: -
J: TRBJ1-6
V: TRBV10-2
D: TRBD1
length: 14
CDR3: CASSSTGGGSPLHF
DNA: TGCGCCAGCAGCTCGACAGGGGGCGGTTCACCCCTCCACTTT

size: -
J: TRBJ2-7
V: TRBV7-9
D: TRBD2
length: 17
CDR3: CATRDVGAGGGWYEQYF
DNA: TGTGCCACCCGCGACGTGGGGGCGGGGGGCGGCTGGTACGAGCAGTACTTC

size: -
J: TRBJ2-1
V: TRBV11-2
D: -
length: 13
CDR3: CASSTPGNNEQFF
DNA: TGTGCCAGCAGCACCCCCGGCAACAATGAGCAGTTCTTC

size: -
J: TRBJ2-1
V: TRBV7-9
D: -
length: 13
CDR3: CASNPAAGNEQFF
DNA: TGTGCCAGCAATCCGGCGGCGGGCAATGAGCAGTTCTTC

size: -
J: TRBJ2-5
V: TRBV27
D: TRBD2
length: 14
CDR3: CASSSLAGQETQYF
DNA: TGTGCCAGCAGTTCTCTAGCGGGACAAGAGACCCAGTACTTC

size: -
J: TRBJ1-6
V: TRBV5-1
D: -
length: 17
CDR3: CASSLGSLGSVSSPLHF
DNA: TGCGCCAGCAGCTTGGGGTCCCTGGGTTCGGTGAGTTCACCCCTCCACTTT

size: -
J: TRBJ1-2
V: TRBV5-4
D: TRBD1
length: 20
CDR3: CASSSDYPFGTAYLSWGYTF
DNA: TGTGCCAGCAGCTCTGATTACCCTTTTGGGACAGCCTATCTATCGTGGGGCTACACCTTC

size: -
J: TRBJ2-7
V: TRBV5-4
D: -
length: 13
CDR3: CASSLMQGHEQYF
DNA: TGTGCCAGCAGCTTGATGCAGGGCCACGAGCAGTACTTC

size: -
J: TRBJ2-1
V: TRBV9
D: TRBD2
length: 19
CDR3: CASSEPGTSATTPWGEQFF
DNA: TGTGCCAGCAGCGAGCCGGGGACTAGCGCGACGACCCCTTGGGGTGAGCAGTTCTTC

size: -
J: TRBJ2-7
V: TRBV9
D: -
length: 12
CDR3: CASSVYAGEQYF
DNA: TGTGCCAGCAGCGTGTATGCTGGGGAGCAGTACTTC

size: -
J: TRBJ1-5
V: TRBV4-1
D: TRBD1
length: 15
CDR3: CASSRNGQGNQPQHF
DNA: TGCGCCAGCAGCCGAAATGGACAGGGGAATCAGCCCCAGCATTTT

size: -
J: TRBJ2-1
V: TRBV7-8
D: TRBD1
length: 17
CDR3: CASSLALSRGLYNEQFF
DNA: TGTGCCAGCAGCTTAGCGCTGTCCAGGGGGCTCTACAATGAGCAGTTCTTC